This T cell receptor beta chain derives from a study of control samples from healthy donors and cancer patients. Trimming pared 1 base from V and 0 bases from J, leaving 16 bases between. This CDR3 has 17 amino acids. Germline CDR1 is LGHNT and CDR2 is FRNRAP. This clone was detected once. This table comes from immunoSEQ multiplex PCR, and its TCRdb copy is limited to in-frame clones, with some not included. In the table there are some 95,000 clones, about 79% of which are singletons. The V call is TRBV12-5, the J call TRBJ2-7; D may be TRBD1 (6 bases). The sequenced sample consisted of blood. The origin of this receptor is a woman aged 25 to 39 in good health. CDR3 amino acids: CASGLEIRTASSYEQYF. CDR3 in DNA: TGTGCTAGTGGTTTGGAGATACGGACAGCTAGCTCCTACGAGCAGTACTTC.